The 13 T cell receptor beta chains below come from one sample, sequenced in a study of blood T cell repertoires in COVID-19. TCRdb's copy holds only in-frame clones and misses some; the assay was immunoSEQ multiplex PCR. Of about 120,000 clones detected, over 75% appear once; the ten largest clones hold about a tenth. The sequencing input was peripheral blood. The receptors come from an elderly man with acute or convalescent COVID-19.

The chain joins TRBV11-2 to TRBJ2-5, with D possibly matching TRBD2 (6 bases). Germline CDR1 SGHAT, CDR2 FQNNGV. The CDR3 is 15 residues long. Trimming left V 6 bases short and J 5 bases short, with 19 bases between. The CDR3: CASRREVGVWETQYF. In DNA, the CDR3 is TGTGCCAGCAGGAGGGAGGTCGGGGTCTGGGAGACCCAGTACTTC.

The chain joins TRBV6-6 to TRBJ2-1, with D possibly matching TRBD2 (5 bases). The CDR3 has 13 residues. Between the trimmed V and J ends, which lost 10 bases and 4 bases, there was a span of 14 bases. Per the germline V gene, CDR1 is MNHNY and CDR2 is SVGAGI (reference sequence). CDR3 bases: TGTGCCACCGGCGGGTGGGGATACAATGAGCAGTTCTTC. Translation: CATGGWGYNEQFF.

This chain connects TRBV5-1 to TRBJ2-7, with D maybe TRBD2 (5 bases). V was shortened by 4 bases and J by 6 bases, with 14 bases between the two germline ends. This CDR3 contains 13 residues. Germline V gene lookup returns CDR1 SGHRS and CDR2 YFSETQ. The CDR3 protein is CASSNFNEGEQYF. The CDR3 bases are TGCGCCAGCAGCAACTTCAACGAGGGCGAGCAGTACTTC.

This chain connects TRBV19 to TRBJ1-1; perhaps TRBD1 as D (6 bases). Germline V gene data show CDR1 as LNHDA and CDR2 as SQIVND (reference sequence). CDR3 length: 13 residues. The V end was cut by 5 bases, the J end by 1 base, with 8 bases between. The DNA of the CDR3 is TGTGCCAGTAGTGGGGGACAGAACACTGAAGCTTTCTTT. Translation gives CASSGGQNTEAFF.

The rearrangement uses TRBV6-5 and TRBJ1-1, with TRBD1 as a possible D gene (5 bases). This CDR3 comprises 14 residues. Trimming removed 2 bases from V and 5 bases from J, with 12 bases in between. Germline V gene sequence: CDR1 MNHEY, CDR2 SVGAGI. CDR3 amino acids: CASSYGTGGTEAFF. DNA for the CDR3: TGTGCCAGCAGTTACGGGACGGGGGGGACTGAAGCTTTCTTT.

The gene calls are TRBV9 and TRBJ2-1, with 10 positions matching TRBD2. V was pared by 0 bases and J by 4 bases, with 4 bases of the junction left unmatched. Germline V CDR1 and CDR2: SGDLS, YYNGEE. There are 16 residues in the CDR3. CDR3 sequence: CASSVAGTSEYNEQFF. DNA for the CDR3: TGTGCCAGCAGCGTAGCTGGGACTAGCGAGTACAATGAGCAGTTCTTC.

The chain couples TRBV18 to TRBJ1-4, with D hard to call. Trimming stripped 3 bases from V and 8 bases from J, with 10 bases between. Germline CDR1 KGHSH, CDR2 LQKENI. The CDR3 contains 13 residues. CDR3 sequence (DNA): TGTGCCAGCTCACCCCCAGTCGGGGAAAAACTGTTTTTT. Its translation: CASSPPVGEKLFF. Using reference TRBV18 and TRBJ1-4 for the parts outside the CDR3, the full variable domain is NAGVMQNPRHLVRRRGQEARLRCSPMKGHSHVYWYRQLPEEGLKFMVYLQKENIIDESGMPKERFSAEFPKEGPSILRIQQVVRGDSAAYFCASSPPVGEKLFFGSGTQLSVL.

The chain joins TRBV11-2 to TRBJ2-7; TRBD1 matches at 12 bases. This CDR3 region has 16 residues. With V trimmed by 3 bases and J by 7 bases, 10 bases remained unmatched. Germline CDR1 reads SGHAT; CDR2 reads FQNNGV. The CDR3 loop reads CASSFSMGQGAWEQYF. CDR3 bases: TGTGCCAGCAGCTTCTCTATGGGACAGGGGGCGTGGGAGCAGTACTTC.

The chain is built from TRBV5-1 and TRBJ1-1, with 11 bases lining up with TRBD1. Germline V gives CDR1 SGHRS, CDR2 YFSETQ. V trimming: 4 bases; J trimming: 6 bases; junction bases outside the gene matches: 8. The CDR3 is made up of 15 amino acids. CDR3 DNA sequence: TGCGCCAGCAGCCCCAAGGGACAGGGGGTGTCTGAAGCTTTCTTT. Its protein is CASSPKGQGVSEAFF.

The rearrangement links TRBV5-1 to TRBJ1-2; weak D call: TRBD1 (5 bases). V gave up 0 bases and J gave up 4 bases, with 13 bases separating them. Germline CDR1 reads SGHRS; CDR2 reads YFSETQ. The CDR3 contains 15 residues. The CDR3 coding sequence is TGCGCCAGCAGCTTGGAGGGCAGGGATTCCTATGGCTACACCTTC. This translates into CASSLEGRDSYGYTF.

This clone was counted once. The chain carries TRBV30 and TRBJ1-1; tentative D call: TRBD1 (5 bases). Germline V gene data show CDR1 as GTSNPN and CDR2 as SVGIG (reference sequence). CDR3 length: 13 amino acids. Deletions cut 1 base from V and 9 bases from J, with 15 bases between. The CDR3 loop reads CAWSEIQGTKAFF. DNA of the CDR3: TGTGCCTGGAGTGAGATCCAGGGAACTAAAGCTTTCTTT.

The CDR3 spells CASSPLRQGVGIEAFF. The CDR3 nucleotides are TGTGCCAGCTCACCACTCCGACAGGGAGTGGGGATTGAAGCTTTCTTT. The J gene is TRBJ1-1, the V gene TRBV18, with 7 bases aligning to TRBD1. The CDR3 spans 16 residues. Losses at the gene ends were 1 base for V and 7 bases for J; bases not matched to a gene: 12. Per germline, CDR1 KGHSH and CDR2 LQKENI.

V and J are TRBV6-5 and TRBJ2-5; possibly TRBD2 for D (6 bases). The germline V gene has CDR1 MNHEY and CDR2 SVGAGI. The CDR3 is made up of 14 amino acids. V lost 8 bases and J lost 8, with 21 bases in between. CDR3 region: CASQGPASDITQYF. CDR3 sequence (DNA): TGTGCCAGCCAGGGACCGGCTAGCGACATCACCCAGTACTTC.